Listed below are T cell receptor beta chains from one sample, sequenced in a study of blood T cells in healthy people across ages. MiXCR, run by TCRdb on the 5' RACE reads, gives a single entry per CDR3 protein. The profile shows over 1.5 million distinct CDR3 sequences, around 50% of them singletons. The sequenced material came from blood. The receptors shown here come from a woman aged 40 to 50 in good health. The CDR3 runs from the conserved cysteine through the conserved F or W. D genes are given only for firm matches. Size tells how often a clone was seen (once, few, many) or the class of an expanded clone, and some rows leave it out.

TRBJ1-6 | TRBV20-1 | - | TRBD1 | CSARERTGFDSPLHF | TGCAGTGCTAGAGAAAGGACAGGGTTTGATTCACCCCTCCACTTT
TRBJ2-7 | TRBV20-1 | few | TRBD2 | CSARYSGGPPYEQYF | TGCAGTGCTAGATACAGCGGGGGACCCCCCTACGAGCAGTACTTC
TRBJ2-7 | TRBV6-4 | once | - | CASSLPGHHKYEQYF | TGTGCCAGCAGTCTCCCGGGACACCATAAGTACGAGCAGTACTTC
TRBJ2-5 | TRBV29-1 | once | - | CSVERQNNKQYF | TGCAGCGTTGAAAGACAAAATAACAAGCAGTACTTC
TRBJ2-4 | TRBV19 | - | - | CASSGRTARQQYF | TGTGCCAGTAGTGGGAGGACGGCACGTCAGCAGTACTTC
TRBJ1-6 | TRBV7-8 | - | - | CASSLVPEGDNSPLHF | TGTGCCAGCAGCTTAGTGCCGGAAGGGGATAATTCACCCCTCCACTTT
TRBJ2-5 | TRBV5-1 | few | TRBD1 | CASSSRQGLREQYF | TGCGCCAGCAGCTCTCGACAGGGATTGAGGGAGCAGTACTTC
TRBJ2-7 | TRBV28 | - | - | CASSFSYSSYGQYF | TGTGCCAGCAGTTTTAGCTACAGCTCCTACGGGCAGTACTTC
TRBJ2-2 | TRBV6-2/TRBV6-3 | once | TRBD1 | CASSRGTGVNTGELFF | TGTGCCAGCAGTCGCGGGACAGGCGTTAACACCGGGGAGCTGTTTTTT
TRBJ1-1 | TRBV6-2/TRBV6-3 | - | - | CANSIKWDTEAFF | TGTGCCAACTCGATTAAGTGGGACACTGAAGCTTTCTTT
TRBJ2-6 | TRBV27 | - | - | CASSMGPSGANVLTF | TGTGCCAGCAGTATGGGCCCCTCTGGGGCCAACGTCCTGACTTTC
TRBJ2-5 | TRBV29-1 | few | - | CSVWGVGETQYF | TGCAGCGTATGGGGGGTAGGAGAGACCCAGTACTTC
TRBJ2-5 | TRBV11-2 | - | - | CASSHTHRDIQETQYF | TGTGCCAGCAGCCATACCCACCGGGACATTCAAGAGACCCAGTACTTC
TRBJ2-7 | TRBV7-2 | few | - | CASSPRTEYNEQYF | TGTGCCAGCAGCCCCAGGACAGAATACAATGAGCAGTACTTC
TRBJ2-2 | TRBV3-1 | - | - | CASRHGGAYTGELFF | TGTGCCAGCAGACATGGGGGGGCCTACACCGGGGAGCTGTTTTTT
TRBJ2-1 | TRBV10-3 | - | - | CAIRGRIDNEQFF | TGTGCCATCAGAGGACGGATAGACAATGAGCAGTTCTTC
TRBJ1-5 | TRBV28 | once | - | CASSFGIRDQPQHF | TGTGCCAGCAGTTTTGGGATTCGGGATCAGCCCCAGCATTTT
TRBJ2-5 | TRBV7-2 | - | - | CASSLHLRGRETQYF | TGTGCCAGCAGCTTACACCTCCGGGGCCGGGAGACCCAGTACTTC
TRBJ2-7 | TRBV20-1 | once | - | CSAGGQLNSYEQYF | TGCAGTGCCGGAGGACAGTTGAACTCCTACGAGCAGTACTTC
TRBJ2-1 | TRBV4-1 | - | - | CASSQEGTRRTSEQFF | TGCGCCAGCAGCCAAGAAGGGACACGGCGGACCAGTGAGCAGTTCTTC
TRBJ2-3 | TRBV3-1 | - | - | CASSQDAHSTDTQYF | TGTGCCAGCAGCCAAGACGCACACTCCACAGATACGCAGTATTTT
TRBJ1-5 | TRBV4-1 | - | TRBD1 | CASSQEPGQGYQPQHF | TGCGCCAGCAGCCAAGAACCGGGACAGGGGTACCAGCCCCAGCATTTT